A single sample gave rise to the 20 T cell receptor beta chains below, sequenced in a study of blood T cell repertoires in COVID-19. The repertoire was sequenced with immunoSEQ multiplex PCR; TCRdb's copy has only in-frame clones and lacks some. The sample consists of 250,000 or so clones, less than 95% of them appearing once. Sequencing was done on a sample of PBMCs or T cells enriched from blood (not recorded which). The receptor set was obtained from a middle-aged man who had been exposed to COVID-19.

V gene TRBV11-3 combines with J gene TRBJ1-1; D remains ambiguous. CDR3 length: 11 amino acids. V was clipped by 0 bases and J by 10 bases, with 6 bases between them. Germline-derived CDR1 and CDR2 are SGHNT and YENEEA. This CDR3 reads CASSLDGGAFF. The CDR3 nucleotides read TGTGCCAGCAGCTTAGATGGCGGAGCTTTCTTT.

The rearrangement links TRBV4-3 to TRBJ2-2; D is perhaps TRBD1 (6 bases). Trimming removed 1 base at V and 7 bases at J, with 16 bases between. CDR3 length equals 16 residues. The germline gives CDR1 LGHNA, CDR2 YSLEER. CDR3 loop: CASSQAARGWNGELFF. DNA for the CDR3: TGCGCCAGCAGCCAAGCGGCCAGGGGCTGGAACGGGGAGCTGTTTTTT.

This chain joins TRBV5-1 and TRBJ1-3; TRBD1 aligns across 8 bases. V lost 4 bases to trimming and J lost 0 bases; unmatched junction nucleotides: 0. CDR1 and CDR2 (germline): SGHRS, YFSETQ. CDR3 size: 14 residues. The CDR3 DNA is TGCGCCAGCAGCCAGGGGGCCTCTGGAAACACCATATATTTT. Protein sequence: CASSQGASGNTIYF.

The J gene is TRBJ2-2, the V gene TRBV19; D remains unclear. The length of the CDR3 is 14 residues. The V gene lost 7 bases and the J gene lost 0 bases, with 9 bases spanning the gap. CDR1 is LNHDA, CDR2 SQIVND, per germline (reference sequence). CDR3 amino acids: CASKWQANTGELFF. DNA of the CDR3: TGTGCCAGTAAATGGCAGGCGAACACCGGGGAGCTGTTTTTT.

The chain couples TRBV30 to TRBJ2-2, with D possibly matching TRBD1 (5 bases). Germline-derived CDR1 and CDR2 are GTSNPN and SVGIG (reference sequence). Trimming pared 7 bases from V and 3 bases from J, leaving 9 bases between. This CDR3 is built from 12 residues. CDR3 bases: TGTGCCTCTGGACAAGACACCGGGGAGCTGTTTTTT. Encoded protein: CASGQDTGELFF.

This rearrangement joins TRBV6-5 to TRBJ2-7; 10 positions match TRBD2. The CDR3 is made up of 15 amino acids. Germline CDR1 and CDR2: MNHEY and SVGAGI. The V gene end was trimmed by 7 bases and the J gene end by 5 bases; junction bases not matched to a gene: 11. This chain's CDR3 is CASTGASGRRNEQYF. CDR3 nucleotide sequence: TGTGCCAGCACTGGGGCTAGCGGGAGACGAAACGAGCAGTACTTC.

The genes are TRBV3-1 (or the pseudogene TRBV3-2) and TRBJ2-2; 7 bases line up with TRBD1. This CDR3 is built from 16 residues. The J segment lost 2 bases and the V segment lost 4 bases, leaving 7 bases of the junction unmatched. Germline CDR1 is LGHDT and CDR2 is YNNKEL (reference sequence). CDR3 in amino acids: CASSRRQGTNTGELFF. For the CDR3, the DNA is TGTGCCAGCAGCCGCAGACAGGGAACCAACACCGGGGAGCTGTTTTTT.

The rearrangement links TRBV4-2 to TRBJ2-2; tentatively, D is TRBD1 (6 bases). Germline V lookup: CDR1 LGHNA, CDR2 YNFKEQ. V lost 4 bases, J lost 6 bases, and 21 bases lay in between. The CDR3 consists of 17 residues. The CDR3 nucleotides read TGTGCCAGCAGCCGAACCCTCGGATTTCCAGGGGCCGGGGAGCTGTTTTTT. Encoded protein: CASSRTLGFPGAGELFF.

The chain uses TRBV7-3 and TRBJ2-5, with TRBD1 matching 7 bases. V lost 5 bases to trimming and J lost 0 bases; unmatched junction nucleotides: 9. Germline lookup yields CDR1 SGHTA and CDR2 FQGTGA. The CDR3 is 16 residues long. The CDR3 bases are TGTGCCAGCAGCCTACAGACAGGGAAGTACCAAGAGACCCAGTACTTC. Translation: CASSLQTGKYQETQYF.

This clone came up a few times. The chain employs TRBV14 and TRBJ1-6; 7 bases match TRBD1. CDR3 length: 16 residues. Germline trimming cut 5 bases from V and 5 bases from J; bases unmatched to any gene: 9. Germline CDR1 SGHDN, CDR2 FVKESK. Here the CDR3 reads CASSEGAGTDNSPLHF. CDR3 in DNA: TGTGCCAGCAGCGAGGGGGCCGGGACAGATAATTCACCCCTCCACTTT.

The V and J genes are TRBV15 and TRBJ2-1; 10 nucleotides match TRBD2. Per germline, CDR1 LNHNV and CDR2 YYDKDF (reference sequence). J gave up 5 bases and V 4 bases, and 8 bases lay outside the gene matches. The CDR3 extends over 16 amino acids. CDR3 loop: CATSTLLAGRNNEQFF. CDR3 sequence (DNA): TGTGCCACCAGCACTCTACTAGCGGGAAGAAACAATGAGCAGTTCTTC.

Here the CDR3 reads CASSHRGADEQFF. The CDR3 region has the DNA TGTGCCAGCAGCCACAGGGGTGCCGATGAGCAGTTCTTC. The chain recombines TRBV3-1 (or the pseudogene TRBV3-2) with TRBJ2-1; possibly TRBD1 for D (6 bases). The germline V gene encodes CDR1 LGHDT and CDR2 YNNKEL (reference sequence). CDR3 length: 13 residues. V lost 3 bases, J lost 8 bases, and 11 bases lay in between.

V gene TRBV10-3 combines with J gene TRBJ1-1, with D possibly matching TRBD1 (6 bases). V was clipped by 0 bases and J by 0 bases, with 11 bases between them. The germline CDR1 and CDR2 sequences are ENHRY and SYGVKD. The CDR3 has 16 residues. This CDR3 reads CAISESKGHLNTEAFF. The CDR3 nucleotides are TGTGCCATCAGTGAGTCGAAGGGACACTTGAACACTGAAGCTTTCTTT.

The chain uses TRBV7-3 and TRBJ2-7; 11 bases fit TRBD1. Germline V gene lookup returns CDR1 SGHTA and CDR2 FQGTGA. The CDR3 covers 15 residues. The ends lost 5 bases at V and 3 bases at J; junction bases unmatched: 6. CDR3 loop: CASSVSGTGGYEQYF. The CDR3 DNA is TGTGCCAGCAGCGTCTCCGGGACAGGGGGCTACGAGCAGTACTTC. Variable domain in full (rest from reference TRBV7-3 and TRBJ2-7): GAGVSQTPSNKVTEKGKYVELRCDPISGHTALYWYRQSLGQGPEFLIYFQGTGAADDSGLPNDRFFAVRPEGSVSTLKIQRTERGDSAVYLCASSVSGTGGYEQYFGPGTRLTVT.

V usage is TRBV5-4 and J usage is TRBJ2-7; D perhaps matches TRBD1 (6 bases). Trimming cost V 0 bases and J 3 bases, with 10 bases left between them. The CDR3 covers 14 residues. The germline CDR1 and CDR2 sequences are SGHNT and YYREEE (reference sequence). In nucleotides, the CDR3 is TGTGCCAGCAGCTTGGTTGGACAGTTCTACGAGCAGTACTTC. It encodes CASSLVGQFYEQYF.

This chain uses TRBV29-1 with TRBJ1-1; no clear D. The CDR3 totals 14 residues. Germline loops: CDR1 SQVTM, CDR2 ANQGSEA. Trimming pared 6 bases from V and 1 base from J, leaving 15 bases between. The CDR3 spells CSVSPGWGNTEAFF. As DNA, the CDR3 is TGCAGCGTGTCTCCGGGGTGGGGGAACACTGAAGCTTTCTTT.

The rearrangement uses TRBV6-5 and TRBJ2-7; TRBD2 might be the D (5 bases). Germline CDR1 MNHEY, CDR2 SVGAGI. This CDR3 comprises 16 residues. Trimming took off 4 bases at V and 6 bases at J, with 22 bases between the two ends. In nucleotides, the CDR3 is TGTGCCAGCAGTTTTAACCTTAGAGGGAGCCTCGTCGAGCAGTACTTC. Translation gives CASSFNLRGSLVEQYF.

CDR3 amino acids: CASGSTGPEQYF. CDR3 nucleotides: TGCGCCAGCGGATCCACAGGGCCCGAGCAGTACTTC. This chain joins TRBV5-1 and TRBJ2-7, with a tentative D call TRBD1 (6 bases). V was trimmed by 7 bases and J by 6 bases, leaving 14 bases between them. This CDR3 has 12 residues. Germline values: CDR1 SGHRS, CDR2 YFSETQ.

This clone is a singleton in its sample. The chain combines TRBV7-6 with TRBJ2-1, with 8 nucleotides matching TRBD1. Trimming cost V 5 bases and J 0 bases; bases outside gene matches: 6. Germline assignment: CDR1 SGHVS and CDR2 FNYEAQ. CDR3 length: 16 amino acids. Here the CDR3 DNA reads TGTGCCAGCAGCCCCCGACAGGGGAGCTCCTACAATGAGCAGTTCTTC. Its translation is CASSPRQGSSYNEQFF.

This clone was counted once. The CDR3 DNA sequence: TGCACCAGCAGCCTACGAAAGGTAGCGGTCTACGGCCCCAATGAGCAGTTCTTC. It codes for CTSSLRKVAVYGPNEQFF. The chain combines TRBV1 with TRBJ2-1; the table gives TRBD2 as D, unverified against the DNA. TRBV1 is recorded as a pseudogene. The CDR3 contains 18 residues.